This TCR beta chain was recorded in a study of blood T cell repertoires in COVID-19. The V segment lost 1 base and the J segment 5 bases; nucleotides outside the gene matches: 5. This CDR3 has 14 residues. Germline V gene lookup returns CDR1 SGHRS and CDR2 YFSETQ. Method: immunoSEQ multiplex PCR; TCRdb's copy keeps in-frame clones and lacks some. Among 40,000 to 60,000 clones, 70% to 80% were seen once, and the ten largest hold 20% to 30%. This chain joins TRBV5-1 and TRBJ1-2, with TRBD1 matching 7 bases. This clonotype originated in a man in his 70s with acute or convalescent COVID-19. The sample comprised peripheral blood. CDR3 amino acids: CASSLSQGGYGYTF. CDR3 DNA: TGCGCCAGCAGCTTGTCTCAGGGGGGTTATGGCTACACCTTC.